This T cell receptor beta chain is from a study of T cell repertoires in cytomegalovirus infection (dated by TCRdb to about 2019). The study in broad terms: The HLA type of each donor mattered for the analysis, because public TCR beta signatures pointed to carriage of CMV infection along with the matching HLA type.

Sequences MNHEY (CDR1) and SVGEGT (CDR2) are obtained from the germline V gene. Including the terminal cysteine and phenylalanine, the CDR3 comprises 15 residues. CDR3 DNA only is kept here, 45 bases in frame from base 1. Germline trimming amounts to 1 base on V and 9 bases on J, with 6 as the count of junction bases outside the gene matches. Findings and caveats that apply to the study as a whole: Cumulative frequency of public TCR beta family members discriminated carriers of CMV infection plus the relevant HLA type in this cohort and an independent approximately 370-donor cohort. The ex vivo response was dominated by HLA-C-restricted CMV-specific TCR beta clonotypes, and the single most frequent clonotype in two of eight donors was supplied by these HLA-C-restricted clonotypes.

This clonotype was counted at least ten times. Its antigen specificity is not known. One base away there is no much larger clone; base qualities are not given. Sequencing instrument: Illumina HiSeq 1500. TCRdb applied fastp at Q25 and MiXCR to the public reads, then kept only in-frame beta chains. Each CDR3 protein gets just one entry, which takes the most common genes and DNA from the rows behind it. This sample has 200,000 to 300,000 distinct CDR3 sequences in its table, and roughly 15% of those were observed once. The ten largest clones add up to 8.8% of the sample. Sequenced input: PBMCs. The rearrangement combines TRBV6-2 or TRBV6-3 with TRBJ2-1, and TRBD2 matches 10 of the central bases. The receptor was isolated from a human donor in good health (CMV status not recorded). Some clones in this sample may be carry-over from other donors' samples. The CDR3 here reads CASSYYGLAGAEQFF. The sequenced DNA: TGTGCCAGCAGTTACTACGGGCTAGCGGGGGCTGAGCAGTTCTTC.